These T cell receptor beta chains were read from a single sample in a study of T cell clonotyping in hematopoietic cell transplantation. Clones were read by immunoSEQ multiplex PCR, and TCRdb kept only the in-frame ones, dropping some. The sample holds over 15,000 clones; 93% are singletons and the top ten take approximately 2%. The material was peripheral blood mononuclear cells, obtained before stem cell transplant. The receptors derive from a man younger than 35 with biphenotypic leukemia. Some clones in this sample may be carry-over from other donors' samples. Each CDR3 is given with its conserved first and last residue. Each record gives: clone size, V gene, D gene, J gene, CDR3 protein, CDR3 DNA. D genes are given only for firm matches. Size is omitted from some rows. Given values are once, few, many or a class for expanded clones.

clone_size: .
v_call: TRBV10-3
d_call: .
j_call: TRBJ2-5
cdr3_aa: CAISEGYQVKRETQYF
cdr3_nt: TGTGCCATCAGTGAGGGGTATCAGGTAAAGAGGGAGACCCAGTACTTC

clone_size: .
v_call: TRBV5-1
d_call: .
j_call: TRBJ1-2
cdr3_aa: CASSLEAPSRGYTF
cdr3_nt: TGCGCCAGCAGCTTGGAGGCCCCATCTAGAGGCTACACCTTC

clone_size: .
v_call: TRBV7-2
d_call: .
j_call: TRBJ2-1
cdr3_aa: CASSLHHLLGPYNEQFF
cdr3_nt: TGTGCCAGCAGCTTACACCATCTACTAGGGCCTTACAATGAGCAGTTCTTC

clone_size: .
v_call: TRBV2
d_call: .
j_call: TRBJ1-1
cdr3_aa: CASSSWGSGLNTEAFF
cdr3_nt: TGTGCCAGCAGCTCCTGGGGAAGCGGCCTGAACACTGAAGCTTTCTTT

clone_size: .
v_call: TRBV19
d_call: .
j_call: TRBJ1-6
cdr3_aa: CASSMRGFSNSPLHF
cdr3_nt: TGTGCCAGTAGTATGAGGGGTTTCTCTAATTCACCCCTCCACTTT

clone_size: .
v_call: TRBV5-6
d_call: .
j_call: TRBJ2-3
cdr3_aa: CASSLNPTPSTDTQYF
cdr3_nt: TGTGCCAGCAGCTTGAACCCAACCCCTAGCACAGATACGCAGTATTTT

clone_size: .
v_call: TRBV30
d_call: .
j_call: TRBJ1-6
cdr3_aa: CAWSVGPHSLNSPLHF
cdr3_nt: TGTGCCTGGAGTGTAGGGCCCCATTCTTTGAATTCACCCCTCCACTTT

clone_size: once
v_call: TRBV2
d_call: .
j_call: TRBJ1-2
cdr3_aa: CASSAQGRYGYTF
cdr3_nt: TGTGCCAGCAGCGCACAGGGACGCTATGGCTACACCTTC

clone_size: few
v_call: TRBV5-6
d_call: TRBD2
j_call: TRBJ2-7
cdr3_aa: CASSPLAEHYEQYF
cdr3_nt: TGTGCCAGCAGCCCACTAGCGGAGCACTACGAGCAGTACTTC

clone_size: .
v_call: TRBV27
d_call: .
j_call: TRBJ2-6
cdr3_aa: CASSSAGASGANVLTF
cdr3_nt: TGTGCCAGCAGTTCCGCAGGGGCCTCTGGGGCCAACGTCCTGACTTTC

clone_size: .
v_call: TRBV5-1
d_call: .
j_call: TRBJ2-3
cdr3_aa: CASSLDSPSTDTQYF
cdr3_nt: TGCGCCAGCAGCTTGGATTCACCTAGCACAGATACGCAGTATTTT

clone_size: .
v_call: TRBV9
d_call: .
j_call: TRBJ2-1
cdr3_aa: CASSGADEQFF
cdr3_nt: TGTGCCAGCAGCGGAGCAGATGAGCAGTTCTTC

clone_size: .
v_call: TRBV6-5
d_call: .
j_call: TRBJ1-5
cdr3_aa: CASSYTRDSNQPQHF
cdr3_nt: TGTGCCAGCAGTTACACCCGGGACAGCAATCAGCCCCAGCATTTT

clone_size: .
v_call: TRBV9
d_call: TRBD1
j_call: TRBJ1-1
cdr3_aa: CASSATGGTEAFF
cdr3_nt: TGTGCCAGCAGCGCGACAGGGGGAACTGAAGCTTTCTTT

clone_size: .
v_call: TRBV6-5
d_call: .
j_call: TRBJ2-2
cdr3_aa: CASSYLDTGELFF
cdr3_nt: TGTGCCAGCAGTTACTTGGACACCGGGGAGCTGTTTTTT

clone_size: .
v_call: TRBV4-1
d_call: .
j_call: TRBJ2-7
cdr3_aa: CASSQVPGQLYEQYF
cdr3_nt: TGCGCCAGCAGCCAAGTTCCCGGACAGCTTTACGAGCAGTACTTC

clone_size: .
v_call: TRBV5-6
d_call: .
j_call: TRBJ1-5
cdr3_aa: CASSWSRDQPQHF
cdr3_nt: TGTGCCAGCAGCTGGAGCAGGGATCAGCCCCAGCATTTT

clone_size: .
v_call: TRBV9
d_call: TRBD1
j_call: TRBJ1-2
cdr3_aa: CASSGRQGAGYGYTF
cdr3_nt: TGTGCCAGCAGCGGGAGACAGGGGGCCGGCTATGGCTACACCTTC

clone_size: .
v_call: TRBV20-1
d_call: .
j_call: TRBJ1-1
cdr3_aa: CSARFGLAFF
cdr3_nt: TGCAGTGCTAGATTTGGGTTAGCTTTCTTT

clone_size: .
v_call: TRBV28
d_call: TRBD2
j_call: TRBJ2-7
cdr3_aa: CASSFSGVSSYEQYF
cdr3_nt: TGTGCCAGCAGTTTTAGCGGGGTGTCATCCTACGAGCAGTACTTC

clone_size: .
v_call: TRBV6-6
d_call: TRBD2
j_call: TRBJ2-7
cdr3_aa: CASSYAFSGGAYEQYF
cdr3_nt: TGTGCCAGCAGTTACGCGTTTAGCGGGGGGGCTTACGAGCAGTACTTC

clone_size: .
v_call: TRBV5-1
d_call: .
j_call: TRBJ2-5
cdr3_aa: CASSVPGETQYF
cdr3_nt: TGCGCCAGCAGTGTCCCAGGAGAGACCCAGTACTTC

clone_size: .
v_call: TRBV7-2
d_call: .
j_call: TRBJ1-2
cdr3_aa: CASSLVVAGTYGYTF
cdr3_nt: TGTGCCAGCAGCTTAGTCGTCGCGGGGACCTATGGCTACACCTTC

clone_size: .
v_call: TRBV5-3
d_call: .
j_call: TRBJ2-7
cdr3_aa: CARSDPSHKPYEQYF
cdr3_nt: TGTGCCAGAAGCGACCCTTCACACAAACCCTACGAGCAGTACTTC

clone_size: once
v_call: TRBV6-1
d_call: .
j_call: TRBJ1-5
cdr3_aa: CASSESGVIGDQPQHF
cdr3_nt: TGTGCCAGCAGTGAATCGGGGGTCATAGGGGATCAGCCCCAGCATTTT

clone_size: .
v_call: TRBV30
d_call: .
j_call: TRBJ1-4
cdr3_aa: CAWNEKLFF
cdr3_nt: TGTGCCTGGAATGAAAAACTGTTTTTT

clone_size: .
v_call: TRBV5-6
d_call: .
j_call: TRBJ1-1
cdr3_aa: CASSAPHLGGIGEAFF
cdr3_nt: TGTGCCAGCAGCGCCCCCCATTTGGGAGGGATTGGTGAAGCTTTCTTT

clone_size: .
v_call: TRBV6-5
d_call: TRBD2
j_call: TRBJ2-7
cdr3_aa: CASSRAGVGYEQYF
cdr3_nt: TGTGCCAGCAGTAGAGCGGGGGTGGGTTACGAGCAGTACTTC

clone_size: .
v_call: TRBV6-4
d_call: .
j_call: TRBJ2-1
cdr3_aa: CASSPTRGRFEQFF
cdr3_nt: TGTGCCAGCAGTCCCACCCGGGGGAGATTTGAGCAGTTCTTC

clone_size: .
v_call: TRBV5-6
d_call: TRBD1
j_call: TRBJ1-2
cdr3_aa: CASSLGRGDGYTF
cdr3_nt: TGTGCCAGCAGCTTGGGCAGGGGGGATGGCTACACCTTC

clone_size: .
v_call: TRBV4-1
d_call: TRBD2
j_call: TRBJ2-7
cdr3_aa: CASSQDIELARAEQYF
cdr3_nt: TGCGCCAGCAGCCAAGATATAGAACTAGCGAGGGCCGAGCAGTACTTC

clone_size: .
v_call: TRBV28
d_call: TRBD1
j_call: TRBJ2-7
cdr3_aa: CASSFLGQGINEQYF
cdr3_nt: TGTGCCAGCAGTTTCTTGGGACAGGGAATCAACGAGCAGTACTTC

clone_size: .
v_call: TRBV28
d_call: TRBD1
j_call: TRBJ2-5
cdr3_aa: CATGQGRETQYF
cdr3_nt: TGTGCCACCGGACAGGGTCGAGAGACCCAGTACTTC

clone_size: .
v_call: TRBV29-1
d_call: TRBD1
j_call: TRBJ1-5
cdr3_aa: CSVDTGEGQPQHF
cdr3_nt: TGCAGCGTCGATACAGGGGAGGGGCAGCCCCAGCATTTT

clone_size: .
v_call: TRBV19
d_call: TRBD2
j_call: TRBJ2-1
cdr3_aa: CASSTPSGGRDEQFF
cdr3_nt: TGTGCCAGTAGTACCCCTAGCGGGGGGCGGGATGAGCAGTTCTTC

clone_size: few
v_call: TRBV5-1
d_call: .
j_call: TRBJ2-2
cdr3_aa: CASSPSLEWAVGELFF
cdr3_nt: TGCGCCAGCAGCCCCTCGCTAGAATGGGCGGTTGGGGAGCTGTTTTTT

clone_size: .
v_call: TRBV5-4
d_call: .
j_call: TRBJ2-5
cdr3_aa: CASSADLSAETQYF
cdr3_nt: TGTGCCAGCAGCGCGGACCTAAGCGCGGAGACCCAGTACTTC

clone_size: .
v_call: TRBV7-9
d_call: .
j_call: TRBJ1-2
cdr3_aa: CASSQDLEGANYGYTF
cdr3_nt: TGTGCCAGCAGCCAGGACCTAGAGGGGGCTAACTATGGCTACACCTTC

clone_size: .
v_call: TRBV25-1
d_call: .
j_call: TRBJ1-1
cdr3_aa: CASRRDRMNTEAFF
cdr3_nt: TGTGCCAGCAGGCGTGACAGGATGAACACTGAAGCTTTCTTT

clone_size: few
v_call: TRBV5-1
d_call: .
j_call: TRBJ1-6
cdr3_aa: CASSLEGSSYNSPLHF
cdr3_nt: TGCGCCAGCAGCTTGGAAGGGTCCTCCTATAATTCACCCCTCCACTTT

clone_size: .
v_call: TRBV29-1
d_call: .
j_call: TRBJ1-1
cdr3_aa: CSSPGGPNTEAFF
cdr3_nt: TGCAGCAGCCCGGGGGGACCGAACACTGAAGCTTTCTTT

clone_size: .
v_call: TRBV30
d_call: .
j_call: TRBJ1-2
cdr3_aa: CAWSIPNQKGDNGYTF
cdr3_nt: TGTGCCTGGAGTATTCCAAATCAGAAGGGGGACAATGGCTACACCTTC

clone_size: .
v_call: TRBV4-1
d_call: .
j_call: TRBJ2-7
cdr3_aa: CASSQEEGDEQYF
cdr3_nt: TGCGCCAGCAGCCAAGAGGAAGGGGACGAGCAGTACTTC

clone_size: .
v_call: TRBV5-1
d_call: .
j_call: TRBJ2-5
cdr3_aa: CASSSNRFQETQYF
cdr3_nt: TGCGCCAGCAGCTCAAACAGGTTCCAAGAGACCCAGTACTTC

clone_size: few
v_call: TRBV2
d_call: .
j_call: TRBJ1-2
cdr3_aa: CASSAGGALVGYTF
cdr3_nt: TGTGCCAGCAGTGCGGGGGGGGCTCTGGTTGGCTACACCTTC

clone_size: .
v_call: TRBV2
d_call: TRBD1
j_call: TRBJ1-5
cdr3_aa: CASRTGTGGSQPQHF
cdr3_nt: TGTGCCAGCAGGACCGGGACAGGGGGGAGTCAGCCCCAGCATTTT

clone_size: .
v_call: TRBV30
d_call: .
j_call: TRBJ1-3
cdr3_aa: CAWSVSGNTIYF
cdr3_nt: TGTGCCTGGAGTGTAAGTGGAAACACCATATATTTT

clone_size: .
v_call: TRBV6-4
d_call: TRBD2
j_call: TRBJ2-3
cdr3_aa: CASSDDGGADTQYF
cdr3_nt: TGTGCCAGCAGTGACGACGGGGGGGCCGATACGCAGTATTTT

clone_size: .
v_call: TRBV5-8
d_call: .
j_call: TRBJ1-2
cdr3_aa: CASSLQSGAYYGYTF
cdr3_nt: TGTGCCAGCAGCTTGCAGTCCGGGGCCTACTATGGCTACACCTTC

clone_size: .
v_call: TRBV27
d_call: .
j_call: TRBJ1-1
cdr3_aa: CASSFQGNTEAFF
cdr3_nt: TGTGCCAGCAGTTTTCAGGGAAACACTGAAGCTTTCTTT